This T cell receptor beta chain was obtained from a study of T cells in Graves' hyperthyroidism and ophthalmopathy. General observations from the study: A 13 V-J signature model discriminated ophthalmopathy versus stable hyperthyroidism.

Amplification targeted TCR beta CDR3 regions from RNA transcripts. Researchers ran a first-round RT-PCR on the TCR CDR3 using the HTBI primer set. MiXCR was run by TCRdb on the multiplex PCR reads, yielding one entry per CDR3 protein. The sample consists of about 840,000 distinct CDR3 sequences, roughly 37% of them appearing once. At least ten counts were recorded for this clonotype. Its antigen is currently unknown. An absence of ophthalmopathy progression within 18 months meant stable Graves' hyperthyroidism. Uncontrolled infection, other autoimmune disease, pregnancy or lactation barred patients from enrollment. This CDR3 spans 10 amino acids. Germline V gene sequence: CDR1 ENHRY, CDR2 SYGVKD. V was pared by 4 bases and J by 10 bases, with 4 bases between.

The TCR comes from a young man with Graves' hyperthyroidism. The chain is built from TRBV10-3 and TRBJ2-2; D ambiguous. Sequencing was carried out using blood. DNA of the CDR3: TGTGCCATCAGTGGTGAGGAGCTGTTTTTT. Translating it yields CAISGEELFF.